This TCR beta chain was retrieved from a study of blood T cell repertoires in COVID-19. Looking at the study overall: T cells, B-cell-depleted T cells, or PBMCs provided the cDNA or gDNA that served as material.

This clone showed up just once. Per the authors' pipeline: Counts of nucleated cells, estimated from reference gene primer amplification, were obtained. TCRdb's table, derived via immunoSEQ multiplex PCR, lists solely in-frame clones and lacks some. V and J calls plus clone size are reproduced from that table; the DNA served to infer D and trimming. The sample records approximately 220,000 clones, around four fifths being singletons. Germline trimming cut 5 bases from V and 1 base from J; bases unmatched to any gene: 4. CDR1 and CDR2 from the germline V gene are SEHNR and FQNEAQ (reference sequence). CDR3 length: 15 residues.

The rearrangement joins TRBV7-9 to TRBJ2-5, with 10 bases that match TRBD2. The source material was peripheral blood. The origin of this receptor is a man aged 40-50 years with acute or convalescent COVID-19. The CDR3 is CASSLLAGTQETQYF. The CDR3 DNA sequence: TGTGCCAGCAGCCTACTAGCGGGAACCCAAGAGACCCAGTACTTC.